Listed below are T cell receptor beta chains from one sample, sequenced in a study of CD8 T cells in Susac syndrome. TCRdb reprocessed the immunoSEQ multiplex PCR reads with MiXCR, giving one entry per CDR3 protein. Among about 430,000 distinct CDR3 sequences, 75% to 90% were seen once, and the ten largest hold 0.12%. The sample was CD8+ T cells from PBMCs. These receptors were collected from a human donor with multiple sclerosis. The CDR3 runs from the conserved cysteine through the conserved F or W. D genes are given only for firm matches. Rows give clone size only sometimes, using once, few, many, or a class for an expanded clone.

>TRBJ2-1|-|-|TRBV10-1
CASSESFRGLNNEQFF
TGCGCCAGCAGTGAGTCGTTTAGAGGGCTTAACAATGAGCAGTTCTTC
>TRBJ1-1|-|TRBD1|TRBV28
CASSLGAGQGITEAFF
TGTGCCAGCAGTTTGGGGGCGGGACAGGGAATCACTGAAGCTTTCTTT
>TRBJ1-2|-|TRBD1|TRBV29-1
CSATGTGQGYGYTF
TGCAGCGCCACCGGGACAGGCCAGGGCTATGGCTACACCTTC
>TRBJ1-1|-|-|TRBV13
CAGGRGTEAFF
TGTGCCGGGGGGCGCGGCACTGAAGCTTTCTTT
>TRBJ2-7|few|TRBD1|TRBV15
CATSTGEPYEQYF
TGTGCCACCTCGACAGGGGAACCCTACGAGCAGTACTTC
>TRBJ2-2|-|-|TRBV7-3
CASGFGTATGELFF
TGTGCCAGCGGATTTGGGACGGCCACCGGGGAGCTGTTTTTT
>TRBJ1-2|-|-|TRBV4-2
CASSQERAGSYGYTF
TGTGCCAGCAGCCAAGAGCGGGCGGGTAGCTATGGCTACACCTTC
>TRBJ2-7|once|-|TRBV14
CASSQRSEGYEQYF
TGTGCCAGCAGCCAAAGGAGCGAAGGCTACGAGCAGTACTTC
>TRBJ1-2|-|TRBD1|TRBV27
CASSLWEGAGGYTF
TGTGCCAGCAGTTTATGGGAGGGGGCAGGTGGCTACACCTTC
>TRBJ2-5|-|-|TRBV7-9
CAGSLDGKGRETQYF
TGTGCCGGCAGCTTAGATGGCAAAGGTCGAGAGACCCAGTACTTC
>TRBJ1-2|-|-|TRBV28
CASSFYSDGYTF
TGTGCCAGCAGTTTTTACTCGGATGGCTACACCTTC
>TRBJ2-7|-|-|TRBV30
CAWRKERSYEQYF
TGTGCCTGGAGGAAGGAGCGCTCCTACGAGCAGTACTTC
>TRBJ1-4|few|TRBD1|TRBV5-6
CASSGPQGDEKLFF
TGTGCCAGCAGTGGACCTCAGGGGGATGAAAAACTGTTTTTT
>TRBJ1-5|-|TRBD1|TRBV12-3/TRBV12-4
CASSTGTGNQPQHF
TGTGCCAGCAGCACCGGGACAGGGAATCAGCCCCAGCATTTT
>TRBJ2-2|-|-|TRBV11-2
CASSSTLGQNTGELFF
TGTGCCAGCAGCTCCACCCTGGGACAGAACACCGGGGAGCTGTTTTTT
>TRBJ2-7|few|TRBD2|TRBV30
CAWSVLAGDEQYF
TGTGCCTGGAGTGTTCTAGCGGGAGACGAGCAGTACTTC
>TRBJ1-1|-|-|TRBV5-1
CASSLVPASMNTEAFF
TGCGCCAGCAGCTTGGTGCCTGCCAGTATGAACACTGAAGCTTTCTTT
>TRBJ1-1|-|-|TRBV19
CASSIGAGFPMNTEAFF
TGTGCCAGTAGTATAGGGGCAGGGTTTCCGATGAACACTGAAGCTTTCTTT
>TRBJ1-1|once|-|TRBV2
CASSEARGLNTEAFF
TGTGCCAGCAGTGAAGCGAGAGGTTTGAACACTGAAGCTTTCTTT
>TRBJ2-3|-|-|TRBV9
CASSVFGGTQPPDTQYF
TGTGCCAGCAGCGTATTCGGCGGGACCCAACCGCCAGATACGCAGTATTTT
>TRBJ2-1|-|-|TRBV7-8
CASSPLTGAYNEQFF
TGTGCCAGCAGCCCGCTAACGGGGGCTTACAATGAGCAGTTCTTC
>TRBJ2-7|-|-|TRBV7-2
CASSLARSYEQYF
TGTGCCAGCAGCTTAGCTCGTTCCTACGAGCAGTACTTC
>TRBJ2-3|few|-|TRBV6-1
CASSEFTEDTQYF
TGTGCCAGCAGTGAATTTACGGAGGATACGCAGTATTTT